Below, 30 T cell receptor beta chains from the same sample are listed, as sequenced in a study of technical replicates of blood from a few donors. Profiling relied on immunoSEQ multiplex PCR, and the TCRdb table lists in-frame clones only, not all of them. The sample records about 93,000 clones, roughly 96% being singletons. The sample taken for sequencing was T cells isolated from PBMCs. The origin of the receptors is a human donor in good health.

This sequence joins TRBV19 and TRBJ1-5; 7 positions agree with TRBD1. CDR3 length equals 17 residues. Germline assignment: CDR1 LNHDA and CDR2 SQIVND (reference sequence). V lost 2 bases and J lost 6; bases outside the gene matches: 13. The CDR3 protein is CASSISFGGGSGQPQHF. CDR3 DNA sequence: TGTGCCAGTAGTATAAGTTTCGGAGGGGGCTCGGGTCAGCCCCAGCATTTT.

The chain uses TRBV4-1 and TRBJ2-7, with a tentative D call TRBD2 (7 bases). Germline-derived CDR1 and CDR2 are MGHRA and YSYEKL. Trimming removed 1 base at V and 2 bases at J, with 15 bases between. The CDR3 runs 16 residues. The CDR3 nucleotides read TGCGCCAGCAGCCAAGGGGGGCTAGCGGTAACCTACGAGCAGTACTTC. Its protein is CASSQGGLAVTYEQYF.

The rearrangement uses TRBV30 and TRBJ1-2; maybe TRBD1 (6 bases). The CDR3 runs 12 residues. The germline V gene has CDR1 GTSNPN and CDR2 SVGIG (reference sequence). V lost 2 bases and J lost 8, with 12 bases in between. The CDR3 reads CAWSRGTGGYTF. Written as DNA, the CDR3 is TGTGCCTGGAGTAGGGGGACCGGGGGCTACACCTTC.

V usage is TRBV6-5 and J usage is TRBJ1-1; D not certain. Germline V gene lookup returns CDR1 MNHEY and CDR2 SVGAGI. V was trimmed by 6 bases and J by 5 bases, leaving 16 bases between them. This CDR3 has 14 amino acids. CDR3 amino acids: CASSKQQSRTEAFF. As DNA, the CDR3 is TGTGCCAGCAGCAAACAGCAGAGTAGGACTGAAGCTTTCTTT.

This sequence joins TRBV29-1 and TRBJ1-4, with D uncertain. The CDR3 runs to 16 residues. Germline CDR1 and CDR2: SQVTM and ANQGSEA. V was cut by 4 bases and J by 0 bases, with 15 bases left in between. In DNA, the CDR3 is TGCAGCGTTGTTCTAGGATCCTCAGCAACTAATGAAAAACTGTTTTTT. This encodes CSVVLGSSATNEKLFF. Using reference TRBV29-1 and TRBJ1-4 for the parts outside the CDR3, the full variable domain is SAVISQKPSRDICQRGTSLTIQCQVDSQVTMMFWYRQQPGQSLTLIATANQGSEATYESGFVIDKFPISRPNLTFSTLTVSNMSPEDSSIYLCSVVLGSSATNEKLFFGSGTQLSVL.

V and J are TRBV2 and TRBJ2-1, with 12 bases aligning to TRBD2. This CDR3 spans 14 amino acids. Per the germline V gene, CDR1 is SNHLY and CDR2 is FYNNEI. With V trimmed by 3 bases and J by 7 bases, 1 base remained unmatched. As DNA, the CDR3 is TGTGCCAGCAGTGATGGACTAGCGGGGAATGAGCAGTTCTTC. Its protein is CASSDGLAGNEQFF. Complete variable domain (other parts from reference TRBV2 and TRBJ2-1): EPEVTQTPSHQVTQMGQEVILRCVPISNHLYFYWYRQILGQKVEFLVSFYNNEISEKSEIFDDQFSVERPDGSNFTLKIRSTKLEDSAMYFCASSDGLAGNEQFFGPGTRLTVL.

V is TRBV14 and J is TRBJ1-4; D not certain. The CDR3 is 17 amino acids. Per germline, CDR1 SGHDN and CDR2 FVKESK. Trimming left V 0 bases short and J 0 bases short, with 11 bases between. CDR3 nucleotide sequence: TGTGCCAGCAGCCAAGAGCCCCTATTTGCAACTAATGAAAAACTGTTTTTT. This sequence encodes CASSQEPLFATNEKLFF.

CDR3 in DNA: TGCGCCAGCAGCTTGTTGGGGACAGGCCGTAGCACAGATACGCAGTATTTT. This codes for CASSLLGTGRSTDTQYF. The V and J genes are TRBV5-1 and TRBJ2-3, with 8 bases lining up with TRBD1. The ends lost 1 base at V and 0 bases at J; junction bases unmatched: 7. The germline gives CDR1 SGHRS, CDR2 YFSETQ. This CDR3 is 17 amino acids long.

The J gene is TRBJ1-6, the V gene TRBV6-5, with D possibly being TRBD1 (5 bases). This CDR3 is 15 amino acids long. V dropped 2 bases and J dropped 5 bases, with 10 bases sitting between them. Germline V CDR1 and CDR2: MNHEY, SVGAGI. CDR3 region: CASSYAWGNNSPLHF. The CDR3 bases are TGTGCCAGCAGTTACGCGTGGGGCAATAATTCACCCCTCCACTTT.

The chain is built from TRBV29-1 and TRBJ2-3; 8 nucleotides match TRBD1. Germline assignment: CDR1 SQVTM and CDR2 ANQGSEA. V gave up 7 bases and J gave up 0 bases; unmatched junction bases: 6. The CDR3 contains 14 residues. In DNA form, the CDR3 reads TGCAGCGATACAGGGGGTCGGAGCACAGATACGCAGTATTTT. Its protein product is CSDTGGRSTDTQYF.

The chain joins TRBV19 to TRBJ2-1; a possible D gene is TRBD2 (6 bases). CDR1 and CDR2 from the germline V gene are LNHDA and SQIVND (reference sequence). The V end was cut by 4 bases, the J end by 6 bases, with 19 bases between. CDR3 size: 16 residues. Here the CDR3 reads CASSTLVKGTGNEQFF. The DNA for the CDR3 is TGTGCCAGTAGTACTTTGGTCAAGGGGACTGGCAATGAGCAGTTCTTC.

V is TRBV4-2 and J is TRBJ2-2; 7 bases match TRBD2. CDR1 LGHNA and CDR2 YNFKEQ come from the germline V gene. This CDR3 has 12 residues. The V segment lost 8 bases and the J segment 8 bases; nucleotides outside the gene matches: 5. The CDR3 bases are TGTGCCAGCCTCGGGGGAGGGGGGGAGCTGTTTTTT. Translating it yields CASLGGGGELFF.

The chain joins TRBV19 to TRBJ1-2; weak D call: TRBD1 (5 bases). The V end was cut by 3 bases, the J end by 6 bases, with 14 bases between. CDR1 LNHDA and CDR2 SQIVND come from the germline V gene (reference sequence). The CDR3 totals 14 residues. This CDR3 is CASSIRGLLNGYTF. The CDR3 region has the DNA TGTGCCAGTAGTATTAGGGGATTGCTAAATGGCTACACCTTC. Full variable domain (missing parts from reference TRBV19 and TRBJ1-2): DGGITQSPKYLFRKEGQNVTLSCEQNLNHDAMYWYRQDPGQGLRLIYYSQIVNDFQKGDIAEGYSVSREKKESFPLTVTSAQKNPTAFYLCASSIRGLLNGYTFGSGTRLTVV.

J is TRBJ1-4 and V is TRBV7-9; possible D gene TRBD1, 6 bases. CDR3 length: 14 residues. V gave up 7 bases and J gave up 7 bases, with 16 bases separating them. Germline CDR1 reads SEHNR; CDR2 reads FQNEAQ (reference sequence). As DNA, the CDR3 is TGTGCCAGCACCTCTCGAGGGGGGGCTGAAAAACTGTTTTTT. Protein sequence: CASTSRGGAEKLFF.

This chain connects TRBV2 to TRBJ1-4; 9 positions agree with TRBD1. V lost 6 bases and J lost 5; bases outside the gene matches: 4. The V gene's germline CDR1 is SNHLY and CDR2 FYNNEI. The CDR3 extends over 14 amino acids. CDR3 sequence reads: CASRAGTGNEKLFF. CDR3 bases: TGTGCCAGCAGAGCCGGGACAGGGAATGAAAAACTGTTTTTT.

The chain is built from TRBV6-5 and TRBJ2-1; 10 nucleotides line up with TRBD2. V lost 0 bases to trimming and J lost 8 bases; unmatched junction nucleotides: 7. CDR1 MNHEY and CDR2 SVGAGI come from the germline V gene. The CDR3 covers 16 residues. CDR3: CASSYSELAGVYEQFF. The DNA for the CDR3 is TGTGCCAGCAGTTACTCGGAGCTAGCGGGAGTTTATGAGCAGTTCTTC.

This rearrangement joins TRBV18 to TRBJ2-7; TRBD2 matches at 8 bases. Trimming removed 3 bases from V and 4 bases from J; junction bases left unmatched: 8. The CDR3 consists of 15 residues. Germline loops: CDR1 KGHSH, CDR2 LQKENI. CDR3 DNA: TGTGCCAGCTCACCTCCCGGACTAGCCGATTACGAGCAGTACTTC. Its protein product is CASSPPGLADYEQYF.

The chain recombines TRBV4-1 with TRBJ2-5, with TRBD2 identical over 15 bases. The germline V gene encodes CDR1 MGHRA and CDR2 YSYEKL. This CDR3 spans 19 amino acids. V shed 3 bases, J shed 2 bases, and the junction held 10 bases outside the gene matches. The CDR3 sequence: CASSHPGLAGGPGQETQYF. The CDR3 coding sequence is TGCGCCAGCAGCCATCCCGGACTAGCGGGAGGGCCGGGACAAGAGACCCAGTACTTC.

The genes are TRBV5-1 and TRBJ1-3; D remains ambiguous. CDR3 length equals 15 residues. From germline, CDR1 is SGHRS and CDR2 YFSETQ. Trimming removed 0 bases at V and 0 bases at J, with 7 bases between. DNA for the CDR3: TGCGCCAGCAGCTTGGCCACAAGCTCTGGAAACACCATATATTTT. Amino acid sequence: CASSLATSSGNTIYF.

As regards this clone: An end of the junction differs from the germline gene, which may be a read error. This chain connects TRBV18 to TRBJ2-7, with 7 bases identical to TRBD1. Per the germline V gene, CDR1 is KGHSH and CDR2 is LQKENI. This CDR3 has 12 amino acids. CDR3 in amino acids: CASSSNRDSLTF. In DNA form, the CDR3 reads TGTGCCAGCTCGTCGAACCGGGACAGCCTAACCTTC.

The chain joins TRBV2 to TRBJ1-5; 8 nucleotides align to TRBD1. Germline trimming cut 5 bases from V and 2 bases from J; bases unmatched to any gene: 2. Per germline, CDR1 SNHLY and CDR2 FYNNEI. This CDR3 comprises 14 residues. This CDR3 reads CASSPDRGNQPQHF. The CDR3 DNA reads as TGTGCCAGCAGTCCGGACAGGGGCAATCAGCCCCAGCATTTT.

The chain employs TRBV20-1 and TRBJ2-5; possible D gene TRBD2, 5 bases. The V and J ends lost 6 bases and 7 bases respectively, with 12 bases between them. Germline CDR1 DFQATT, CDR2 SNEGSKA (reference sequence). The CDR3 covers 11 residues. CDR3 loop: CSASDRGTQYF. The CDR3 nucleotides read TGCAGTGCATCGGACCGGGGGACCCAGTACTTC.

The gene calls are TRBV6-6 and TRBJ1-1; 7 bases fit TRBD1. Trimming cost V 2 bases and J 4 bases; bases outside gene matches: 7. The germline CDR1 and CDR2 sequences are MNHNY and SVGAGI (reference sequence). The CDR3 extends over 15 amino acids. Here the CDR3 reads CASSYLTGVVTEAFF. The CDR3 DNA sequence: TGTGCCAGCAGTTACCTCACAGGGGTGGTCACTGAAGCTTTCTTT.

The genes are TRBV2 and TRBJ2-7; possible D gene TRBD2, 5 bases. The ends were cut back, 3 bases at V and 7 bases at J, with 13 bases in the middle. This CDR3 region has 13 residues. Germline CDR1 is SNHLY and CDR2 is FYNNEI. CDR3 sequence: CASSEEGPGEQYF. The CDR3 region has the DNA TGTGCCAGCAGTGAGGAAGGGCCGGGAGAGCAGTACTTC. Complete variable domain (other parts from reference TRBV2 and TRBJ2-7): EPEVTQTPSHQVTQMGQEVILRCVPISNHLYFYWYRQILGQKVEFLVSFYNNEISEKSEIFDDQFSVERPDGSNFTLKIRSTKLEDSAMYFCASSEEGPGEQYFGPGTRLTVT.

The count of this clone is one. The CDR3 loop reads CASSPGTTTDTQYF. The CDR3 DNA sequence: TGTGCCAGCAGCCCGGGGACTACCACAGATACGCAGTATTTT. The rearrangement links TRBV7-3 to TRBJ2-3, with TRBD2 identical over 7 bases. There are 14 residues in the CDR3. Germline V CDR1 and CDR2: SGHTA, FQGTGA. J gave up 2 bases and V 5 bases, and 4 bases lay outside the gene matches.

This clone was seen once. This chain joins TRBV10-3 and TRBJ2-1; the match to TRBD2 covers 7 bases. Trimming cost V 2 bases and J 3 bases; bases outside gene matches: 4. This CDR3 has 15 residues. The germline gives CDR1 ENHRY, CDR2 SYGVKD. The DNA of the CDR3 is TGTGCCATCAGTGAGGTCCCGGGGGGCTACAATGAGCAGTTCTTC. Translation: CAISEVPGGYNEQFF.

The chain links TRBV19 to TRBJ1-5; D gene ambiguous. Germline CDR1 and CDR2: LNHDA and SQIVND (reference sequence). Trimming pared 6 bases from V and 5 bases from J, leaving 11 bases between. This CDR3 region has 13 residues. The CDR3 nucleotides read TGTGCCAGTAGCACCGGGGATGATCAGCCCCAGCATTTT. Translated: CASSTGDDQPQHF.

The chain has TRBV28 and TRBJ1-1; D is uncertain. V gave up 1 base and J gave up 8 bases, with 8 bases separating them. The germline V gene encodes CDR1 MDHEN and CDR2 SYDVKM. The length of the CDR3 is 12 residues. The CDR3 loop is CASSLFRVEAFF. The CDR3 coding sequence is TGTGCCAGCAGTTTATTTCGTGTAGAAGCTTTCTTT.

The chain combines TRBV13 with TRBJ2-3, with TRBD2 matching 9 bases. The CDR3 has 17 residues. Germline CDR1 PRHDT, CDR2 FYEKMQ (reference sequence). V shed 6 bases and J 0 bases; nucleotides not matched to a gene: 10. The CDR3 region is CASSSLSSGASTDTQYF. Here the CDR3 DNA reads TGTGCCAGCAGTTCCCTCTCTAGCGGGGCCAGCACAGATACGCAGTATTTT.

CDR3 nucleotide sequence: TGTGCCAGCAGGTCTACGGGGGGGCGCGGATCAGAGACCCAGTACTTC. Translation gives CASRSTGGRGSETQYF. V and J are TRBV5-5 and TRBJ2-5; 8 bases are a match to TRBD2. V dropped 5 bases and J dropped 4; count of bases not matched to a gene: 13. Looked up from germline, CDR1 is SGHKS and CDR2 is YYEKEE (reference sequence). The CDR3 has 16 amino acids.